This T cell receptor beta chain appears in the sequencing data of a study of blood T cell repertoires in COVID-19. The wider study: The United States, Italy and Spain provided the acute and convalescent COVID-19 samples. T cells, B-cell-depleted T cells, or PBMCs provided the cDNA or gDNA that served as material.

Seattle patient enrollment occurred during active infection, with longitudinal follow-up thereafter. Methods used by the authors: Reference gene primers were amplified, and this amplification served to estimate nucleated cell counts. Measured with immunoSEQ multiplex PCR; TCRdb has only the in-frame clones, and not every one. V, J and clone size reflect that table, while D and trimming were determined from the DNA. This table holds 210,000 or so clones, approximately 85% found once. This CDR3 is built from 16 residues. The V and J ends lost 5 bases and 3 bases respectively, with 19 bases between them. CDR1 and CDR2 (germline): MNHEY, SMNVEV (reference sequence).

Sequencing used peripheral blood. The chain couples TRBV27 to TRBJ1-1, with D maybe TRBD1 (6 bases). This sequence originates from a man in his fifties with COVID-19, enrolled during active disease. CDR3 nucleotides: TGTGCCAGCAGTCTGGGGGGGGCGAGTAGGTACACTGAAGCTTTCTTT. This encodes CASSLGGASRYTEAFF.